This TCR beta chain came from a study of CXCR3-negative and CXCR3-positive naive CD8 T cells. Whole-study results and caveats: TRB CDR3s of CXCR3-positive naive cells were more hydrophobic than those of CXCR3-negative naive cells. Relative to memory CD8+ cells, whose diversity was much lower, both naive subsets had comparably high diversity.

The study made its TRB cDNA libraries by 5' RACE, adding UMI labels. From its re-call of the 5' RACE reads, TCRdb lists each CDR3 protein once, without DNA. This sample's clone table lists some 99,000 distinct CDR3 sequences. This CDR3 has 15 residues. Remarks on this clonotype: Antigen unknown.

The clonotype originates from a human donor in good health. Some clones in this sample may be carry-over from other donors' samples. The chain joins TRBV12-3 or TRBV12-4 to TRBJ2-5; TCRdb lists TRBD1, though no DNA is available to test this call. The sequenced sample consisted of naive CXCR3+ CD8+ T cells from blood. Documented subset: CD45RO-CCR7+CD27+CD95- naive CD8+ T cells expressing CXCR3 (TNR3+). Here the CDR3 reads CASSYAGNEKETQYF.